This TCR beta chain appears in the sequencing data of a study of technical replicates of blood from four donors. Trimming shortened V by 8 bases and J by 0 bases, and 8 bases separated the two germline ends. This CDR3 region has 14 residues. Germline V gives CDR1 MNHEY, CDR2 SVGAGI. Here immunoSEQ multiplex PCR was the method, and the copy in TCRdb shows in-frame clones only, minus some. The sample yields about 66,000 clones, roughly 90% seen once. What was sequenced was PBMCs. The TCR comes from a human donor in good health. Some clones in this sample may be carry-over from other donors' samples. This sequence joins TRBV6-5 and TRBJ2-6; D ambiguous. The CDR3: CASSGFSGANVLTF. The CDR3 DNA reads TGTGCCAGCTCAGGCTTCTCTGGGGCCAACGTCCTGACTTTC.